Listed below are T cell receptor beta chains from one sample, sequenced in a study of cytomegalovirus exposure and HLA in healthy donors. Clones were sequenced by immunoSEQ multiplex PCR, and TCRdb holds only the in-frame ones, with some missing. The repertoire holds 200,000 to 250,000 clones, with over 65% as singletons. The sample was PBMCs. Receptors were obtained from a man younger than 35 in good health and CMV-seronegative. CDR3s include the opening cysteine and the closing phenylalanine or tryptophan. D genes are given only for firm matches. A row's size may be missing; if present it is once, few, many or a size class.

j_gene	len	d_gene	v_gene	abundance	CDR3nt	CDR3aa
TRBJ1-2	13	TRBD1	TRBV29-1	.	TGCAGCGTTGTGACAGGGAGTGGCTATGGCTACACCTTC	CSVVTGSGYGYTF
TRBJ1-1	15	.	TRBV7-3	.	TGTGCCAGCAGCTTATATGGGGGCCCGAACACTGAAGCTTTCTTT	CASSLYGGPNTEAFF
TRBJ1-1	13	.	TRBV30	.	TGTGCCTGGGGCAGACAGAGGAACACTGAAGCTTTCTTT	CAWGRQRNTEAFF
TRBJ1-3	17	.	TRBV4-1	.	TGCGCCAGCAGCCAAGAGGCTGGCCGCTTCTCCGGAAACACCATATATTTT	CASSQEAGRFSGNTIYF
TRBJ2-5	17	TRBD1	TRBV11-2	.	TGTGCCAGCAGCGCAGGGACAGGGGGCTTTTTGAGGGAGACCCAGTACTTC	CASSAGTGGFLRETQYF
TRBJ2-7	16	.	TRBV5-4	.	TGTGCCAGCAGCCCTCTTGGCGGAACTCCCACCTACGAGCAGTACTTC	CASSPLGGTPTYEQYF
TRBJ2-7	16	.	TRBV11-2	.	TGTGCCAGCAGCTTAGTTTGGGGAGAGAGCCCCTACGAGCAGTACTTC	CASSLVWGESPYEQYF
TRBJ2-7	13	TRBD2	TRBV29-1	.	TGCAGCGTTGGGCTAGCGGGAGCCTACGAGCAGTACTTC	CSVGLAGAYEQYF
TRBJ1-2	11	.	TRBV28	.	TGTGCCAGCACTATCGGCTATGGCTACACCTTC	CASTIGYGYTF
TRBJ1-1	14	.	TRBV19	.	TGTGCCAGTACCAGGACGGACAAGAACACTGAAGCTTTCTTT	CASTRTDKNTEAFF
TRBJ1-5	15	.	TRBV6-1	.	TGTGCCAGCAGTGGGGCCGGGACTCATGGGGAGCCCCAGCATTTT	CASSGAGTHGEPQHF
TRBJ2-3	13	TRBD2	TRBV2	.	TGTGCCAGCAGGCTAGCGGGAGGAGATACGCAGTATTTT	CASRLAGGDTQYF
TRBJ1-1	13	TRBD1	TRBV28	few	TGTGCCACCCGGACAGGGGGAGGCACTGAAGCTTTCTTT	CATRTGGGTEAFF
TRBJ2-1	15	TRBD2	TRBV29-1	.	TGCAGCGCTAGAGGTGGCCAGCGGGAGAGTTGGGAGCAGTTCTTC	CSARGGQRESWEQFF
TRBJ2-3	15	TRBD2	TRBV11-3	few	TGTGCCAGCAGCTGGAAGGGAGGAGGGACTACGACGCAGTATTTT	CASSWKGGGTTTQYF